This TCR beta chain was identified during a study of cytotoxic CD8 clonotypes in ibrutinib-treated CLL. About the study: Median treatment time before response sampling was 12 months, range 6 to 36.

CDR3 size: 9 residues. CDR1 and CDR2 (germline): MNHEY, SVGAGI. As for this clone: A junction boundary mismatches the germline segment, possibly from a read error.

The method was immunoSEQ multiplex PCR; TCRdb's version includes in-frame clones alone and lacks a portion of them. Among around 130,000 clones listed, around 84% were seen once. Sequenced here: PBMCs, sampled after 24 months of ibrutinib treatment. The receptor was derived from a human donor with chronic lymphocytic leukemia. The chain combines TRBV6-5 with TRBJ1-1, with no clear D. CDR3 residues: CASNSEAFF. CDR3 nucleotides: TGTGCCAGCAACAGTGAAGCTTTCTTT.